These 3 T cell receptor beta chains were sequenced from one sample in a study of T cell changes during pregnancy in multiple sclerosis. Method: immunoSEQ multiplex PCR; TCRdb's copy keeps in-frame clones and lacks some. The table has about 40,000 clones, roughly 94% seen once. The sequencing here drew on peripheral blood, taken in the third trimester of pregnancy. These receptor sequences come from a female donor with multiple sclerosis, enrolled in a pregnancy study.

The J gene is TRBJ2-3, the V gene TRBV19, with D uncertain. Germline values: CDR1 LNHDA, CDR2 SQIVND (reference sequence). V lost 6 bases to trimming and J lost 0 bases, with 13 bases between them. The CDR3 runs 15 residues. The CDR3 nucleotides are TGTGCCAGTAGGAGCTTGATGAGAAGCACAGATACGCAGTATTTT. Its protein is CASRSLMRSTDTQYF.

Written as DNA, the CDR3 is TGTGCCAGCAGCCCTCAAGACAGGCTTTACAATGAGCAGTTCTTC. As protein: CASSPQDRLYNEQFF. The chain is built from TRBV9 and TRBJ2-1, with D tentatively TRBD1 (6 bases). Trimming shortened V by 4 bases and J by 4 bases, and 15 bases separated the two germline ends. This CDR3 has 15 residues. From germline, CDR1 is SGDLS and CDR2 YYNGEE.

This clone appeared once. The chain combines TRBV7-2 with TRBJ2-1, with a weak D call TRBD2 (6 bases). There are 14 residues in the CDR3. Germline V gene sequence: CDR1 SGHTA, CDR2 FQGNSA. Trimming shortened V by 4 bases and J by 8 bases, and 15 bases separated the two germline ends. For the CDR3, the DNA is TGTGCCAGCAGCTATCAAAGTGGGGGGTATGAGCAGTTCTTC. It specifies CASSYQSGGYEQFF.